The 26 T cell receptor beta chains given below trace back to one sample, sequenced in a study of beta chain features in type 1 diabetes. All of the isolated RNA was reverse transcribed, so expressed TCRB transcripts were sequenced. The method was immunoSEQ multiplex PCR; TCRdb's version includes in-frame clones alone and lacks a portion of them. The sample includes tens of thousands of clones, around a third of them seen just once. Sequenced input: stem cell memory CD4+ T cells from blood. The receptors derive from a woman aged 18-35 years in good health.

This rearrangement joins TRBV6-5 to TRBJ2-7, with TRBD1 as a possible D gene (6 bases). CDR1 MNHEY and CDR2 SVGAGI come from the germline V gene. CDR3 length equals 14 residues. V gave up 6 bases and J gave up 6 bases, with 18 bases separating them. The CDR3 is CASRKGTRVPEQYF. CDR3 bases: TGTGCCAGCAGGAAAGGGACAAGAGTCCCCGAGCAGTACTTC.

This clone was observed a few times. As DNA, the CDR3 is TGTGCCAGCAGCACCCTGGGACAGGGTGGAGGAAACACCATATATTTT. Amino acids: CASSTLGQGGGNTIYF. This chain joins TRBV7-2 and TRBJ1-3, with 9 nucleotides matching TRBD1. Trimming at V came to 5 bases and at J to 4 bases, leaving 9 bases not matched to a gene. CDR1 is SGHTA and CDR2 is FQGNSA in the germline V gene. The CDR3 loop spans 16 amino acids. The complete variable domain, with remaining parts taken from reference TRBV7-2 and TRBJ1-3, reads GAGVSQSPSNKVTEKGKDVELRCDPISGHTALYWYRQSLGQGLEFLIYFQGNSAPDKSGLPSDRFSAERTGGSVSTLTIQRTQQEDSAVYLCASSTLGQGGGNTIYFGEGSWLTVV.

The chain employs TRBV2 and TRBJ2-5; 11 positions match TRBD2. Germline V lookup: CDR1 SNHLY, CDR2 FYNNEI. This CDR3 is 15 amino acids long. V lost 0 bases to trimming and J lost 4 bases; unmatched junction nucleotides: 1. CDR3 bases: TGTGCCAGCAGTGAAGCAGGGACTAGCGGAGAGACCCAGTACTTC. Protein: CASSEAGTSGETQYF.

The V call is TRBV5-4, the J call TRBJ1-1; D remains unclear. Trimming pared 1 base from V and 12 bases from J, leaving 16 bases between. This CDR3 spans 13 amino acids. Germline CDR1 and CDR2: SGHNT and YYREEE (reference sequence). CDR3 residues: CASSLSTLRETFF. CDR3 DNA: TGTGCCAGCAGCTTGAGTACTTTGAGGGAAACTTTCTTT.

This clone was seen only a few times. The chain joins TRBV11-1 to TRBJ2-1; D gene uncertain. The CDR3 is made up of 15 amino acids. Trimming pared 1 base from V and 1 base from J, leaving 8 bases between. Germline CDR1 reads SGHAT; CDR2 reads FQDESV (reference sequence). Here the CDR3 DNA reads TGTGCCAGCAGCTTAGACAAGTCTTCCTACAATGAGCAGTTCTTC. Translation gives CASSLDKSSYNEQFF.

Only a few counts were recorded for this clone. CDR3 in amino acids: CASSQGQVTDTQYF. DNA of the CDR3: TGCGCCAGCAGCCAGGGACAGGTCACAGATACGCAGTATTTT. V is TRBV4-3 and J is TRBJ2-3, with 8 bases lining up with TRBD1. J was trimmed by 2 bases and V by 3 bases; bases with no gene match: 1. This CDR3 spans 14 amino acids. CDR1 is LGHNA and CDR2 is YSLEER in the germline V gene.

This chain uses TRBV19 with TRBJ1-5; D is uncertain. The ends were cut back, 2 bases at V and 2 bases at J, with 13 bases in the middle. The germline V gene has CDR1 LNHDA and CDR2 SQIVND (reference sequence). This CDR3 contains 16 residues. The CDR3 bases are TGTGCCAGTAGTATAAGGGAGTTCGGGGGCAATCAGCCCCAGCATTTT. This codes for CASSIREFGGNQPQHF.

V usage is TRBV30 and J usage is TRBJ1-2; maybe TRBD1 (5 bases). CDR3 length: 13 residues. The V gene lost 1 base and the J gene lost 6 bases, with 12 bases spanning the gap. CDR1 and CDR2 from the germline V gene are GTSNPN and SVGIG (reference sequence). CDR3 loop: CAWSGEGEDGYTF. The CDR3 DNA follows: TGTGCCTGGAGTGGGGAAGGGGAGGATGGCTACACCTTC.

This clone has a handful of counts. V usage is TRBV7-3 and J usage is TRBJ2-2, with 8 bases fitting TRBD2. Germline V gene sequence: CDR1 SGHTA, CDR2 FQGTGA. Trimming cost V 5 bases and J 6 bases; bases outside gene matches: 11. The CDR3 is 16 amino acids. The CDR3 sequence is CASSPEAAGVAGELFF. Here the CDR3 DNA reads TGTGCCAGCAGCCCCGAAGCAGCGGGAGTTGCCGGGGAGCTGTTTTTT.

The V gene is TRBV9, the J gene TRBJ1-2, with D possibly TRBD1 on 6 matching bases. The V and J ends lost 6 bases and 8 bases respectively, with 20 bases between them. This CDR3 region has 14 residues. The germline V gene has CDR1 SGDLS and CDR2 YYNGEE. The CDR3 DNA reads as TGTGCCAGCACTCGAGACAGGCCCCAGCACGGCTACACCTTC. Residues: CASTRDRPQHGYTF.

This sequence joins TRBV11-2 and TRBJ2-5, with D maybe TRBD2 (5 bases). Germline CDR1 and CDR2: SGHAT and FQNNGV. The V end lost 1 base, the J end lost 4 bases, and 7 bases lay between the germline ends. This CDR3 region has 13 residues. CDR3 sequence reads: CASSLGGRETQYF. CDR3 DNA sequence: TGTGCCAGCAGCTTAGGAGGGCGAGAGACCCAGTACTTC.

The chain employs TRBV5-1 and TRBJ1-1; D is unresolved. CDR3 length: 14 residues. Trimming took 6 bases from V and 3 from J, leaving 15 bases between them. Germline V gene sequence: CDR1 SGHRS, CDR2 YFSETQ. CDR3 sequence (DNA): TGCGCCAGCAAGAAGATCCCTACGGACACTGAAGCTTTCTTT. Its translation: CASKKIPTDTEAFF.

The CDR3 sequence is CAWSLVGRKAFF. The CDR3, as DNA: TGTGCCTGGAGTTTGGTAGGGAGAAAAGCTTTCTTT. V is TRBV30 and J is TRBJ1-1; D call uncertain. CDR3 length equals 12 residues. The germline V gene has CDR1 GTSNPN and CDR2 SVGIG (reference sequence). V was cut by 2 bases and J by 9 bases, with 13 bases left in between.

The chain combines TRBV6-1 with TRBJ1-1, with 12 bases fitting TRBD1. The V gene's germline CDR1 is MNHNS and CDR2 SASEGT. With 6 bases clipped from V and 5 bases from J, the junction kept 4 bases outside the gene matches. This CDR3 has 14 amino acids. The chain's CDR3 is CASRGTGGATEAFF. In DNA form, the CDR3 reads TGTGCCAGCAGGGGGACAGGGGGCGCAACTGAAGCTTTCTTT.

This clone was seen only a few times. The rearrangement links TRBV5-4 to TRBJ2-3, with D possibly matching TRBD2 (6 bases). The V end lost 0 bases, the J end lost 2 bases, and 13 bases lay between the germline ends. The CDR3 is 16 residues long. Germline V gene sequence: CDR1 SGHNT, CDR2 YYREEE (reference sequence). The CDR3 sequence is CASSLGRGTATDTQYF. The CDR3 nucleotides are TGTGCCAGCAGCTTGGGTCGGGGGACTGCCACAGATACGCAGTATTTT.

The chain couples TRBV6-5 to TRBJ1-2; 8 bases map to TRBD1. Germline-derived CDR1 and CDR2 are MNHEY and SVGAGI. V was pared by 0 bases and J by 8 bases, with 11 bases of the junction left unmatched. The CDR3 spans 16 residues. The chain's CDR3 is CASSYSPPDRGGGYTF. In DNA form, the CDR3 reads TGTGCCAGCAGTTACTCGCCGCCTGACAGGGGTGGGGGCTACACCTTC.

In its sample, this clone was seen a few times. The chain recombines TRBV29-1 with TRBJ2-1; no reliable D call. The CDR3 is 10 amino acids. V was cut by 4 bases and J by 11 bases, with 9 bases left in between. The germline gives CDR1 SQVTM, CDR2 ANQGSEA. This CDR3 is CSVVSQQQFF. The CDR3 DNA reads TGCAGCGTTGTAAGCCAACAGCAGTTCTTC.

This clone appeared a few times. The chain couples TRBV5-4 to TRBJ2-1, with D perhaps matching TRBD2 (6 bases). The V gene lost 2 bases and the J gene lost 5 bases, with 17 bases spanning the gap. There are 16 residues in the CDR3. Germline V gene sequence: CDR1 SGHNT, CDR2 YYREEE (reference sequence). The CDR3 DNA reads TGTGCCAGCAGCTTAGGAGGGGCTCAGAGGGACAATGAGCAGTTCTTC. This encodes CASSLGGAQRDNEQFF.

This clone was picked up a small number of times. The chain recombines TRBV7-2 with TRBJ2-3; the match to TRBD2 covers 7 bases. In germline, CDR1 is SGHTA, CDR2 FQGNSA. The V and J ends lost 4 bases and 1 base, in that order; junction bases with no gene match: 11. The CDR3 is 17 residues long. CDR3 coding DNA: TGTGCCAGCAGCTCCCGGGACGCGGGGGAGGGCACAGATACGCAGTATTTT. This codes for CASSSRDAGEGTDTQYF.

The J gene is TRBJ1-4, the V gene TRBV30; no clear D. The germline CDR1 and CDR2 sequences are GTSNPN and SVGIG (reference sequence). Trimming removed 0 bases from V and 5 bases from J, with 10 bases in between. This CDR3 is built from 14 residues. In nucleotides, the CDR3 is TGTGCCTGGAGTGTACTCCCCGGGAATGAAAAACTGTTTTTT. It specifies CAWSVLPGNEKLFF. The whole variable domain, filled in from reference TRBV30 and TRBJ1-4, reads SQTIHQWPATLVQPVGSPLSLECTVEGTSNPNLYWYRQAAGRGLQLLFYSVGIGQISSEVPQNLSASRPQDRQFILSSKKLLLSDSGFYLCAWSVLPGNEKLFFGSGTQLSVL.

This clone was observed a handful of times. This rearrangement joins TRBV19 to TRBJ2-5, with unresolved D. CDR1 and CDR2 (germline): LNHDA, SQIVND (reference sequence). Trimming removed 6 bases at V and 4 bases at J, with 9 bases between. This CDR3 has 12 residues. For the CDR3, the DNA is TGTGCCAGTAGCAATCCGGGAGAGACCCAGTACTTC. Amino acids: CASSNPGETQYF.

The chain uses TRBV15 and TRBJ1-1; D is unresolved. Trimming left V 5 bases short and J 7 bases short, with 20 bases between. From germline, CDR1 is LNHNV and CDR2 YYDKDF (reference sequence). The CDR3 is made up of 15 amino acids. The CDR3 reads CATSDWRTGGDEAFF. CDR3 DNA sequence: TGTGCCACCAGCGACTGGCGGACTGGCGGAGATGAAGCTTTCTTT.

This clone was detected only a few times. The V and J genes are TRBV6-6 and TRBJ1-2; D remains unclear. This CDR3 comprises 14 residues. Germline V gives CDR1 MNHNY, CDR2 SVGAGI (reference sequence). V lost 0 bases, J lost 7 bases, and 12 bases lay in between. CDR3 sequence: CASSYSDTKGGYTF. DNA of the CDR3: TGTGCCAGCAGTTACTCCGACACCAAAGGTGGCTACACCTTC.

The CDR3 loop is CSVGYRGEKLFF. The CDR3 nucleotides read TGCAGCGTTGGCTATCGGGGTGAAAAACTGTTTTTT. V gene TRBV29-1 combines with J gene TRBJ1-4; D remains ambiguous. V was pared by 4 bases and J by 7 bases, with 10 bases between. Looked up from germline, CDR1 is SQVTM and CDR2 is ANQGSEA. This CDR3 is built from 12 residues. Full variable domain (missing parts from reference TRBV29-1 and TRBJ1-4): SAVISQKPSRDICQRGTSLTIQCQVDSQVTMMFWYRQQPGQSLTLIATANQGSEATYESGFVIDKFPISRPNLTFSTLTVSNMSPEDSSIYLCSVGYRGEKLFFGSGTQLSVL.

This chain links TRBV4-2 with TRBJ1-2; weak D call: TRBD1 (6 bases). Trimming cost V 3 bases and J 14 bases, with 25 bases left between them. The CDR3 loop spans 15 amino acids. The germline V gene encodes CDR1 LGHNA and CDR2 YNFKEQ. The CDR3, as DNA: TGTGCCAGCAGCCAGGCTGGTCCGGACAGTGGAACTTTTACCTTC. Its translation is CASSQAGPDSGTFTF.

J is TRBJ2-3 and V is TRBV15; 7 nucleotides agree with TRBD1. There are 14 residues in the CDR3. Losses at the gene ends were 4 bases for V and 6 bases for J; bases not matched to a gene: 7. Germline CDR1 and CDR2: LNHNV and YYDKDF (reference sequence). The CDR3 nucleotides read TGTGCCACCAGCAAAGAGACAGGGATGGATACGCAGTATTTT. Its protein product is CATSKETGMDTQYF. Looking up the rest from reference TRBV15 and TRBJ2-3 gives the full variable domain: DAMVIQNPRYQVTQFGKPVTLSCSQTLNHNVMYWYQQKSSQAPKLLFHYYDKDFNNEADTPDNFQSRRPNTSFCFLDIRSPGLGDTAMYLCATSKETGMDTQYFGPGTRLTVL.